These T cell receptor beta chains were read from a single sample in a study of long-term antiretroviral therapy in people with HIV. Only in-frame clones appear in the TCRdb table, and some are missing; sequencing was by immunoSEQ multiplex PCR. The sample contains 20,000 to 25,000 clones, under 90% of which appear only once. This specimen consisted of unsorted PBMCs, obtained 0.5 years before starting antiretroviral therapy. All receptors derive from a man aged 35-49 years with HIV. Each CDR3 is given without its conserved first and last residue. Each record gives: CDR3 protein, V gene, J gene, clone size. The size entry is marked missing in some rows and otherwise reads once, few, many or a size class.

CDR3 protein: ASSLGGTGGTNEKLF; V gene: TRBV5-5; J gene: TRBJ1-4; clone size: -
CDR3 protein: ASSVDRNTEAF; V gene: TRBV9; J gene: TRBJ1-1; clone size: -
CDR3 protein: ASSEGQGPYNEQF; V gene: TRBV6-4; J gene: TRBJ2-1; clone size: -
CDR3 protein: ASSSGKSFNSPLH; V gene: TRBV19; J gene: TRBJ1-6; clone size: few
CDR3 protein: ASSPGPPHYNEQF; V gene: TRBV27; J gene: TRBJ2-1; clone size: once
CDR3 protein: ASIGRNYGYT; V gene: TRBV19; J gene: TRBJ1-2; clone size: -
CDR3 protein: ASSLGTGGVNEQF; V gene: TRBV11-2; J gene: TRBJ2-1; clone size: -
CDR3 protein: ASSFASMNTEAF; V gene: TRBV5-1; J gene: TRBJ1-1; clone size: -
CDR3 protein: ASSLPTSPKNTGELF; V gene: TRBV5-6; J gene: TRBJ2-2; clone size: -
CDR3 protein: ASSLPLGANPYNEQF; V gene: TRBV4-1; J gene: TRBJ2-1; clone size: -
CDR3 protein: ASSDGQFGYEQY; V gene: TRBV5-1; J gene: TRBJ2-7; clone size: -
CDR3 protein: ATSAQSYNEQF; V gene: TRBV15; J gene: TRBJ2-1; clone size: -
CDR3 protein: ASIRGSTEESPLH; V gene: TRBV2; J gene: TRBJ1-6; clone size: -
CDR3 protein: ASSVVGGSTEAF; V gene: TRBV9; J gene: TRBJ1-1; clone size: -
CDR3 protein: AWSVGDEAF; V gene: TRBV30; J gene: TRBJ1-1; clone size: -
CDR3 protein: ASSLDGEMNTEAF; V gene: TRBV11-2; J gene: TRBJ1-1; clone size: -
CDR3 protein: ASSQVWGDRNTNYGYT; V gene: TRBV4-3; J gene: TRBJ1-2; clone size: -
CDR3 protein: ASSQTNSYEQY; V gene: TRBV11-2; J gene: TRBJ2-7; clone size: -
CDR3 protein: ASSARRQGRGNTEAF; V gene: TRBV2; J gene: TRBJ1-1; clone size: -
CDR3 protein: ASSQGVYGYT; V gene: TRBV6-1; J gene: TRBJ1-2; clone size: -
CDR3 protein: ASSYGRGVQETQY; V gene: TRBV6-5; J gene: TRBJ2-5; clone size: -
CDR3 protein: ASGFGGNTEAF; V gene: TRBV12-5; J gene: TRBJ1-1; clone size: once
CDR3 protein: ASRATGWMGYGYT; V gene: TRBV6-5; J gene: TRBJ1-2; clone size: -
CDR3 protein: ASSREGYNEQF; V gene: TRBV19; J gene: TRBJ2-1; clone size: -
CDR3 protein: ASSYGQGAWGYT; V gene: TRBV6-5; J gene: TRBJ1-2; clone size: -
CDR3 protein: ASRRTRDRGTEAF; V gene: TRBV6-5; J gene: TRBJ1-1; clone size: -
CDR3 protein: ASSLTGAPYEQY; V gene: TRBV27; J gene: TRBJ2-7; clone size: -
CDR3 protein: ASRGQTDTQY; V gene: TRBV6-4; J gene: TRBJ2-3; clone size: -
CDR3 protein: ASSHGQLNTEAF; V gene: TRBV7-9; J gene: TRBJ1-1; clone size: -
CDR3 protein: ASSPLPSLNSPLH; V gene: TRBV11-3; J gene: TRBJ1-6; clone size: -
CDR3 protein: ASSLEGTHRYT; V gene: TRBV5-5; J gene: TRBJ1-2; clone size: -
CDR3 protein: ASSFWPNEQF; V gene: TRBV7-9; J gene: TRBJ2-1; clone size: -
CDR3 protein: ASLQGLNTEAF; V gene: TRBV18; J gene: TRBJ1-1; clone size: -
CDR3 protein: ASSVDGTGGEPQH; V gene: TRBV9; J gene: TRBJ1-5; clone size: -
CDR3 protein: ASSEQAGVGQPQH; V gene: TRBV2; J gene: TRBJ1-5; clone size: once
CDR3 protein: ASSSEMNTEAF; V gene: TRBV18; J gene: TRBJ1-1; clone size: once
CDR3 protein: ASSLQAYEQY; V gene: TRBV28; J gene: TRBJ2-7; clone size: -
CDR3 protein: ASSVIAEGTGELF; V gene: TRBV9; J gene: TRBJ2-2; clone size: -
CDR3 protein: ASSLLVQTSGYGYT; V gene: TRBV7-2; J gene: TRBJ1-2; clone size: -
CDR3 protein: ASSFGAVGGFIGYT; V gene: TRBV28; J gene: TRBJ1-2; clone size: -
CDR3 protein: ASSLGVGSGANVLT; V gene: TRBV7-2; J gene: TRBJ2-6; clone size: few
CDR3 protein: ASSPITGGTGGNEQF; V gene: TRBV7-8; J gene: TRBJ2-1; clone size: few
CDR3 protein: ASSIGQGAEQY; V gene: TRBV19; J gene: TRBJ2-7; clone size: -
CDR3 protein: ASSYKGSGGTDTQY; V gene: TRBV7-2; J gene: TRBJ2-3; clone size: few
CDR3 protein: ASSPQGTEAF; V gene: TRBV2; J gene: TRBJ1-1; clone size: -
CDR3 protein: ASSLNRGQGEKLF; V gene: TRBV5-4; J gene: TRBJ1-4; clone size: -
CDR3 protein: ASSLQGSSYNSPLH; V gene: TRBV9; J gene: TRBJ1-6; clone size: -
CDR3 protein: SAKKTDTQY; V gene: TRBV20-1; J gene: TRBJ2-3; clone size: -
CDR3 protein: ASRNGQGESPLH; V gene: TRBV5-1; J gene: TRBJ1-6; clone size: -
CDR3 protein: ASSPHRTGSVYEQY; V gene: TRBV4-1; J gene: TRBJ2-7; clone size: -
CDR3 protein: ASSLSATGQTYEQY; V gene: TRBV27; J gene: TRBJ2-7; clone size: few
CDR3 protein: ASSPRGTGPYEQY; V gene: TRBV7-8; J gene: TRBJ2-7; clone size: -
CDR3 protein: ASSITRGLSSGNTIY; V gene: TRBV5-5; J gene: TRBJ1-3; clone size: once
CDR3 protein: ASNKQGSTEAF; V gene: TRBV6-6; J gene: TRBJ1-1; clone size: medium-sized
CDR3 protein: ASSLGGQGAGELF; V gene: TRBV28; J gene: TRBJ2-2; clone size: -
CDR3 protein: ASSETRRQGTDTQY; V gene: TRBV10-1; J gene: TRBJ2-3; clone size: few
CDR3 protein: AVPPQAQPQH; V gene: TRBV5-1; J gene: TRBJ1-5; clone size: -
CDR3 protein: ASSPRTGWHEQF; V gene: TRBV14; J gene: TRBJ2-1; clone size: -
CDR3 protein: ASSGRRDSGTEAF; V gene: TRBV19; J gene: TRBJ1-1; clone size: -
CDR3 protein: ASSIEQENTEAF; V gene: TRBV28; J gene: TRBJ1-1; clone size: -